The clone carrying this TCR beta chain occurred many times. The antigen is not known. It was through 5'RACE template switching that TCR cDNA was made, with a universal primer site and UMIs added. TCRdb recomputed calls from the 5' RACE reads with MiXCR, one row per CDR3 protein. The sample carries approximately 510,000 distinct CDR3 sequences, 21% recorded once. The sample originates from a study of T cells after yellow fever vaccination. Study-level findings and limits: Researchers report a weaker secondary response that nonetheless peaked faster, day 5 versus 15. Post-booster reappearance was seen for most primary-vaccination clones (about 96% CD4, about 88% CD8). Overlap between CD4 and CD8 compartments was detected for a small share of clonotypes.

The origin of this receptor is a man aged 18 to 30 who received the YFV17D yellow fever vaccine. This sample comprised PBMCs, obtained less than 25 days after the first yellow fever vaccination.

In nucleotides, the CDR3 is TGCAGTGCCCCTGGACAGGGACAAGAGACCCAGTACTTC. Translating it yields CSAPGQGQETQYF. The chain links TRBV20-1 to TRBJ2-5; 8 bases are a match to TRBD1. Trimming at V came to 6 bases and at J to 2 bases, leaving 5 bases not matched to a gene. Germline-derived CDR1 and CDR2 are DFQATT and SNEGSKA (reference sequence). The CDR3 is made up of 13 amino acids.